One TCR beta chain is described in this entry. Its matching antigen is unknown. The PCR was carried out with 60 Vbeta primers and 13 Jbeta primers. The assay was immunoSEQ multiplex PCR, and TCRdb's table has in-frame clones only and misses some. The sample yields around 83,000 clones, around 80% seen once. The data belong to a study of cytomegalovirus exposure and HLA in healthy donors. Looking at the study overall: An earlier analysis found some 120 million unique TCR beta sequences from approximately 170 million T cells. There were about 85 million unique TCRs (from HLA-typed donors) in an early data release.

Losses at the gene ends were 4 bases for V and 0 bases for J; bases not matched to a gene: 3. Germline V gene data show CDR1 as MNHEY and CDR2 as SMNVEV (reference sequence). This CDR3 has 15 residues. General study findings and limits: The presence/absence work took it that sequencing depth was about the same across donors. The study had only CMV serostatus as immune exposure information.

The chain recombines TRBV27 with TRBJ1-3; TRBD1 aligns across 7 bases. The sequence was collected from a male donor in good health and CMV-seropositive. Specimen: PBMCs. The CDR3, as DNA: TGTGCCAGCAGTTCTCGGACAGGCTCTGGAAACACCATATATTTT. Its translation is CASSSRTGSGNTIYF.